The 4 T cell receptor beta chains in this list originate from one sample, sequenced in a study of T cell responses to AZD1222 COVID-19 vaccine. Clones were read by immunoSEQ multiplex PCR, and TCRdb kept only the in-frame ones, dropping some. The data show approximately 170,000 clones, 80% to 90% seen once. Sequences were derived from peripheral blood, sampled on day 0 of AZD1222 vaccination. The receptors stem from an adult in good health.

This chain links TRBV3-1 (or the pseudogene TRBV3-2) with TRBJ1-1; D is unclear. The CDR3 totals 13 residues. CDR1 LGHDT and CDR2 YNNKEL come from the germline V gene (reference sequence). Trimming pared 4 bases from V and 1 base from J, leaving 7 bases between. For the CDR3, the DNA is TGTGCCAGCAGCCTCGGGAGGAACACTGAAGCTTTCTTT. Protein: CASSLGRNTEAFF.

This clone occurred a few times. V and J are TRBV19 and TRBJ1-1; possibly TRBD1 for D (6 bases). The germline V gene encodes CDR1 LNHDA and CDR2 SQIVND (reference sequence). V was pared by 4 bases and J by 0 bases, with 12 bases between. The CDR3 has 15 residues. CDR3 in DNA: TGTGCCAGTAGTACTCCGGACAGCCTGAACACTGAAGCTTTCTTT. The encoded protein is CASSTPDSLNTEAFF.

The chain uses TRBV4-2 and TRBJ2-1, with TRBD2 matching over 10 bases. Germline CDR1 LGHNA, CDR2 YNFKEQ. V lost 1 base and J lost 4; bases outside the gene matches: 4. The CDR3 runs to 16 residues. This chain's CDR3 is CASSQGASGGYNEQFF. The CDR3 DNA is TGTGCCAGCAGCCAAGGGGCTAGCGGGGGTTACAATGAGCAGTTCTTC.

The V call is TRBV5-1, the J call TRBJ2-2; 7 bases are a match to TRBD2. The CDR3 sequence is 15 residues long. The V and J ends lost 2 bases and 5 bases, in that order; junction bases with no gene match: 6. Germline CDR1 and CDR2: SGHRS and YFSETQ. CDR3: CASSFPSGYTGELFF. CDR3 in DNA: TGCGCCAGCAGCTTCCCTAGCGGTTATACCGGGGAGCTGTTTTTT.